Below, 11 T cell receptor beta chains from the same sample are listed, as sequenced in a study of T cells in Graves' hyperthyroidism and ophthalmopathy. Regions amplified from RNA transcripts were the TCR beta CDR3 regions. HTBI primers were used for first-round RT-PCR of the TCR CDR3. TCRdb redid the calling of the multiplex PCR reads with MiXCR, one entry per CDR3 protein. The sample carries a few hundred thousand distinct CDR3 sequences, roughly 23% recorded once. Sequencing was performed on blood. The receptor source for this set is a woman aged 45-59 years with Graves' hyperthyroidism.

This clonotype has ten or more counts. The gene calls are TRBV5-1 and TRBJ1-2, with TRBD1 matching over 7 bases. J lost 6 bases, V lost 4 bases, and 6 bases had no gene match. Germline V gene lookup returns CDR1 SGHRS and CDR2 YFSETQ. The CDR3 runs 13 residues. The CDR3 loop reads CASSPDRADGYTF. As DNA, the CDR3 is TGCGCCAGCAGCCCCGACAGGGCTGATGGCTACACCTTC.

This clonotype occurred many times. This chain links TRBV5-1 with TRBJ2-7, with 9 bases fitting TRBD2. Per the germline V gene, CDR1 is SGHRS and CDR2 is YFSETQ. Trimming at V came to 4 bases and at J to 2 bases, leaving 7 bases not matched to a gene. The CDR3 is 15 amino acids. The CDR3 DNA is TGCGCCAGCAGCCCAGGGACTAGCAGTACCTACGAGCAGTACTTC. Its translation is CASSPGTSSTYEQYF.

This clonotype was observed many times. V gene TRBV11-2 combines with J gene TRBJ2-7; D possibly corresponds to TRBD2 (6 bases). The germline V gene encodes CDR1 SGHAT and CDR2 FQNNGV. This CDR3 has 16 amino acids. V lost 1 base, J lost 2 bases, and 15 bases lay in between. In nucleotides, the CDR3 is TGTGCCAGCAGCTTAGGGATCGGGAGTCGGGCCTACGAGCAGTACTTC. It is translated as CASSLGIGSRAYEQYF.

This clonotype was detected only a few times. The chain has TRBV18 and TRBJ2-3; a weak D match, TRBD2 (7 bases). The CDR3 loop spans 13 amino acids. Germline CDR1 reads KGHSH; CDR2 reads LQKENI. Trimming took 3 bases from V and 11 from J, leaving 15 bases between them. DNA of the CDR3: TGTGCCAGCTCACCCCTCGGGGAGGGGGAGCAGTATTTT. Protein: CASSPLGEGEQYF.

Only one count was recorded for this clonotype. The chain links TRBV28 to TRBJ2-7; D is unresolved. This CDR3 has 11 residues. V was cut by 5 bases and J by 6 bases, with 8 bases left in between. Germline values: CDR1 MDHEN, CDR2 SYDVKM. This CDR3 reads CASSPSSEQYF. The CDR3 DNA reads as TGTGCCAGCAGTCCCTCGAGCGAGCAGTACTTC.

The gene calls are TRBV3-1 and TRBJ1-5, with a tentative D call TRBD1 (5 bases). V shed 8 bases and J shed 7 bases, with 15 bases lying between them. The CDR3 sequence is 13 residues long. The germline V gene has CDR1 LGHDT and CDR2 YNNKEL (reference sequence). The CDR3 protein is CASGPGGEQPQHF. CDR3 sequence (DNA): TGTGCCAGCGGGCCCGGGGGGGAGCAGCCCCAGCATTTT. Combining the CDR3 with reference TRBV3-1 and TRBJ1-5 gives the whole variable domain DTAVSQTPKYLVTQMGNDKSIKCEQNLGHDTMYWYKQDSKKFLKIMFSYNNKELIINETVPNRFSPKSPDKAHLNLHINSLELGDSAVYFCASGPGGEQPQHFGDGTRLSIL.

The V gene is TRBV7-9, the J gene TRBJ2-1; a possible D gene is TRBD2 (6 bases). CDR1 and CDR2 (germline): SEHNR, FQNEAQ (reference sequence). CDR3 length: 16 amino acids. Deletions cut 5 bases from V and 3 bases from J, with 17 bases between. CDR3 in DNA: TGTGCCAGCAGCGGGGGGTTGGCGGGTCTCTACAATGAGCAGTTCTTC. Amino acids: CASSGGLAGLYNEQFF.

The gene calls are TRBV29-1 and TRBJ1-1; the D is unclear. Germline V CDR1 and CDR2: SQVTM, ANQGSEA. This CDR3 region has 13 residues. V lost 5 bases and J lost 1, with 11 bases in between. The CDR3 region has the DNA TGCAGCGTTAAGGCAGGAACGAACACTGAAGCTTTCTTT. It is translated as CSVKAGTNTEAFF. Full variable domain (outside the CDR3, taken from reference TRBV29-1 and TRBJ1-1): SAVISQKPSRDICQRGTSLTIQCQVDSQVTMMFWYRQQPGQSLTLIATANQGSEATYESGFVIDKFPISRPNLTFSTLTVSNMSPEDSSIYLCSVKAGTNTEAFFGQGTRLTVV.

V is TRBV20-1 and J is TRBJ2-7, with a possible D match to TRBD2 (5 bases). This CDR3 is 13 amino acids long. Germline V gene data show CDR1 as DFQATT and CDR2 as SNEGSKA (reference sequence). Trimming left V 1 base short and J 3 bases short, with 10 bases between. The CDR3 nucleotides read TGCAGTGCTAGAGGGGCGGGCCTCTACGAGCAGTACTTC. Protein: CSARGAGLYEQYF.

This clonotype was picked up many times. The chain has TRBV19 and TRBJ1-1; 10 bases are a match to TRBD1. The V gene end was trimmed by 4 bases and the J gene end by 4 bases; junction bases not matched to a gene: 12. Germline V gives CDR1 LNHDA, CDR2 SQIVND (reference sequence). This CDR3 has 17 residues. CDR3 nucleotide sequence: TGTGCCAGTAGTACGACAGGGGGCCGTTTAATCAGCACTGAAGCTTTCTTT. Translated, it gives CASSTTGGRLISTEAFF.

The rearrangement links TRBV6-1 to TRBJ1-4; 8 nucleotides agree with TRBD1. The V segment lost 6 bases and the J segment 2 bases; nucleotides outside the gene matches: 5. CDR1 is MNHNS, CDR2 SASEGT, per germline. The CDR3 extends over 15 amino acids. This CDR3 reads CASRTGAGTNEKLFF. Written as DNA, the CDR3 is TGTGCCAGCAGGACAGGGGCAGGGACTAATGAAAAACTGTTTTTT.